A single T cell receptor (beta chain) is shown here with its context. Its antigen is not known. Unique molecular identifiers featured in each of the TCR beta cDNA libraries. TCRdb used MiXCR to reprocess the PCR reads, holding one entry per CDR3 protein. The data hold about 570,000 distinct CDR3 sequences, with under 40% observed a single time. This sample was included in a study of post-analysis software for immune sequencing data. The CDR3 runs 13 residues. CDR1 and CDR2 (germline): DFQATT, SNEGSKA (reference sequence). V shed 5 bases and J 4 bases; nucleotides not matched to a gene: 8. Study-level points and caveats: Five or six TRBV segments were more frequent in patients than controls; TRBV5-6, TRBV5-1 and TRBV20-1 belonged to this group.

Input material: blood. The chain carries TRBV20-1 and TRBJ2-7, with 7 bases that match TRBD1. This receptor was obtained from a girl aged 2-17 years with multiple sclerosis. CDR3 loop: CSASRGSQYEQYF. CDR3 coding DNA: TGCAGTGCTTCCAGGGGGAGCCAATACGAGCAGTACTTC.